This TCR beta chain was obtained from a study of T cell repertoires in cytomegalovirus infection. Study-level background: Selection of CMV epitopes for the study included recently identified HLA-C-restricted and well-studied HLA-B-restricted ones. Study findings and constraints: The cumulative frequency of public TCR beta families identified carriers of CMV plus the relevant HLA. Predominance within the ex vivo response was attributable to HLA-C-restricted CMV-specific TCR beta clonotypes.

V shed 0 bases and J 8 bases; nucleotides not matched to a gene: 3. Looked up from germline, CDR1 is ENHRY and CDR2 is SYGVKD. The CDR3 runs 15 residues. Regarding this clonotype: Its antigen is not known.

TCRdb used MiXCR to reprocess the reads, holding one entry per CDR3 protein. Of approximately 390,000 distinct CDR3 sequences detected, roughly a third appear once; the ten largest clones hold less than 15%. The origin of this receptor is a human donor in good health (CMV status not recorded). Some clones in this sample may be carry-over from other donors' samples. Sequencing used cultured PBMCs, obtained from culture after CMV antigen stimulation. V and J are TRBV10-3 and TRBJ1-4, with 10 bases that match TRBD1. The DNA for the CDR3 is TGTGCCATCAGTGAGTCGACAGGGGGCCAGGAAAAACTGTTTTTT. Translating it yields CAISESTGGQEKLFF.